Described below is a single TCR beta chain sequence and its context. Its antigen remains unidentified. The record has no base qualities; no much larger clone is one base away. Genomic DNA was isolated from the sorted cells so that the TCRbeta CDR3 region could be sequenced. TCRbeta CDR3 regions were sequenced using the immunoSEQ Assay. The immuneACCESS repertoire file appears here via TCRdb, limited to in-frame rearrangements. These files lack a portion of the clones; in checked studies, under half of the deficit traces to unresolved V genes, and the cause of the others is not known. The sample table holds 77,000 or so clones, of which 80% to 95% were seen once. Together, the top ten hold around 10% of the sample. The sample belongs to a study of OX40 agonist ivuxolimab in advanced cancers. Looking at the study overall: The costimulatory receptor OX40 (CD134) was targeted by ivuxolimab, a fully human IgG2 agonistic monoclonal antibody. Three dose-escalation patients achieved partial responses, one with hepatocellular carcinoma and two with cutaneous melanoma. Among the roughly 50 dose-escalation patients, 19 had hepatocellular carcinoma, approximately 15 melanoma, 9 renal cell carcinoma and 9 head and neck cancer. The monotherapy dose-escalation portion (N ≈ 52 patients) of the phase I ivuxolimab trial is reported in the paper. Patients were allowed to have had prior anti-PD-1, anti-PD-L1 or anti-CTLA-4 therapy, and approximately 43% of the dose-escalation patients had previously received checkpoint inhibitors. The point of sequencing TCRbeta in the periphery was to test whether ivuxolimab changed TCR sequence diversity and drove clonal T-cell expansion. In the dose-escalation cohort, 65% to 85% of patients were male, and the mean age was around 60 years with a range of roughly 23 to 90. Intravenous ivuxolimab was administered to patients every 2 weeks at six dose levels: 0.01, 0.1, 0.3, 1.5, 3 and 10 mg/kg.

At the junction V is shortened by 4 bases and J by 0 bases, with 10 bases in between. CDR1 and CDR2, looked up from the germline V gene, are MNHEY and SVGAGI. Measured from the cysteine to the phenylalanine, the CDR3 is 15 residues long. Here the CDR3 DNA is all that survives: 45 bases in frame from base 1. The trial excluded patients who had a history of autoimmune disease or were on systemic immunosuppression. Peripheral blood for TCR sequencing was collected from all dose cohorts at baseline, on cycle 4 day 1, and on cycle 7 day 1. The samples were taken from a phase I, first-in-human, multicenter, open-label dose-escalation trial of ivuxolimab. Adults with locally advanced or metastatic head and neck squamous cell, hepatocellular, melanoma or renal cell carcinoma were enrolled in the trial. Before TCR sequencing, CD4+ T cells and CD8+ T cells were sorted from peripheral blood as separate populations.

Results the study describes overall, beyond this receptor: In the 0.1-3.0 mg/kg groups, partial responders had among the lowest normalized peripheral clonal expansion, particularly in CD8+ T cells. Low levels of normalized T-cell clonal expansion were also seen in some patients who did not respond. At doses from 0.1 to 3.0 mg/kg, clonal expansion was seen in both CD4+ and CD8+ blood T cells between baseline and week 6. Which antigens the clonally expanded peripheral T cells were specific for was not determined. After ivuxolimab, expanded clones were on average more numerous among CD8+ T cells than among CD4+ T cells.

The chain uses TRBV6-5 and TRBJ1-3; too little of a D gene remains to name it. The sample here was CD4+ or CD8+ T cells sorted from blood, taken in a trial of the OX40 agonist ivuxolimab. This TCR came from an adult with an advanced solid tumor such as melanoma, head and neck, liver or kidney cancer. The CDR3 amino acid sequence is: CASSSSKVSGNTIYF. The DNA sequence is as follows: TGTGCCAGCAGTTCCTCAAAAGTCTCTGGAAACACCATATATTTT.